Here is one T cell receptor (beta chain) with its context. The data are from a study of blood T cell repertoires in COVID-19. About the study: Italy, Spain and the United States were the sources of the convalescent and acute COVID-19 samples. The cDNA or gDNA used as material had been derived from T cells, B-cell-depleted T cells, or PBMCs.

Authors' data handling: Counts of nucleated cells, estimated from reference gene primer amplification, were obtained. Data came from immunoSEQ multiplex PCR; TCRdb stores just in-frame clones and leaves some out. V and J calls plus clone size are reproduced from that table; the DNA served to infer D and trimming. The sample includes about 260,000 clones, 83% of them seen just once. The receptor was isolated from a man aged 55-75 years who had recovered from COVID-19. Material: peripheral blood.

The DNA for the CDR3 is TGTGCCAGCAGCCCGGAGACAGGGGGCACTGAAGCTTTCTTT. Its translation: CASSPETGGTEAFF. The chain joins TRBV4-2 to TRBJ1-1, with 9 bases that match TRBD1. Per germline, CDR1 LGHNA and CDR2 YNFKEQ. This CDR3 comprises 14 residues. Trimming at V came to 4 bases and at J to 4 bases, leaving 4 bases not matched to a gene.